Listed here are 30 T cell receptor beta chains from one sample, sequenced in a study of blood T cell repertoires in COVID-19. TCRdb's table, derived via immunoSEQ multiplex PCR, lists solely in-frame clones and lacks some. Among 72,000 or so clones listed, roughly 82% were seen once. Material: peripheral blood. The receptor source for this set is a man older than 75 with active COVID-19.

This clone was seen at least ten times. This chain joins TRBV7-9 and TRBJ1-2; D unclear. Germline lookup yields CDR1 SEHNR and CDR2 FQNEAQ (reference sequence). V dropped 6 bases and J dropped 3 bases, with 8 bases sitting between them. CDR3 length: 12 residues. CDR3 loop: CASRREDYGYTF. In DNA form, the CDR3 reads TGTGCCAGCAGAAGGGAGGACTATGGCTACACCTTC.

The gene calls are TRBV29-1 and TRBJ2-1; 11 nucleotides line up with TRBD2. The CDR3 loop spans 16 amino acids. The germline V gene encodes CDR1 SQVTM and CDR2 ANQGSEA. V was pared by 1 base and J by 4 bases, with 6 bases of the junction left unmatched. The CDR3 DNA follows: TGCAGCGTTGAAGCCTTAGCGGGGGGGCCTTACAATGAGCAGTTCTTC. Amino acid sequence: CSVEALAGGPYNEQFF.

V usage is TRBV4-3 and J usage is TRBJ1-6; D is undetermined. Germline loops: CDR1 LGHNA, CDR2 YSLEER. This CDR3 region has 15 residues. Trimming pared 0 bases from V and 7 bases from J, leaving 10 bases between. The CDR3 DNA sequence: TGCGCCAGCAGCCAAGACCGATCGGGAAATTCACCCCTCCACTTT. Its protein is CASSQDRSGNSPLHF.

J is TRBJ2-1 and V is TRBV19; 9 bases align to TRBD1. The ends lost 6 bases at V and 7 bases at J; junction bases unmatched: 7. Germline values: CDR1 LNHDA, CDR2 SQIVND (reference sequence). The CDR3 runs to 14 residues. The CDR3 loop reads CASRTGTGWNEQFF. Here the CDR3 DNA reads TGTGCCAGTAGGACCGGGACAGGGTGGAATGAGCAGTTCTTC.

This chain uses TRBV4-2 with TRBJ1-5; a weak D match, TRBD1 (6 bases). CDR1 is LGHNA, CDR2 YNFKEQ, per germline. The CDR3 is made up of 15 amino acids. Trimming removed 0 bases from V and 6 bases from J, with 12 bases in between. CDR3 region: CASSQEYREGQPQHF. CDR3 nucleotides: TGTGCCAGCAGCCAAGAATACAGGGAAGGTCAGCCCCAGCATTTT.

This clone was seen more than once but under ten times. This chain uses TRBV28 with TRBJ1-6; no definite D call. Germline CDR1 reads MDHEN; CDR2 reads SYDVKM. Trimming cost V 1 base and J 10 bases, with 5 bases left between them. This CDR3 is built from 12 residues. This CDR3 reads CASSLSGSPLHF. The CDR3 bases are TGTGCCAGCAGTTTATCCGGGTCACCCCTCCACTTT.

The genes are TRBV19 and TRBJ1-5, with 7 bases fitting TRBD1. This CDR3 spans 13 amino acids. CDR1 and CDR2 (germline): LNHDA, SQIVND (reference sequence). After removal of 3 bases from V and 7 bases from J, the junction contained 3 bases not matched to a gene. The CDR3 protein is CASSMDRQQPQHF. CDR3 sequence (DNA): TGTGCCAGTAGTATGGACAGGCAGCAGCCCCAGCATTTT.

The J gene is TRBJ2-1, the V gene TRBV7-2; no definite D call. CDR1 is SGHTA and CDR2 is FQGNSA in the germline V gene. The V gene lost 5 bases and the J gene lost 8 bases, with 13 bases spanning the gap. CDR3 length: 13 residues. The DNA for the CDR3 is TGTGCCAGCAGCGTAACCAGAGGCGATGAGCAGTTCTTC. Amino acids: CASSVTRGDEQFF.

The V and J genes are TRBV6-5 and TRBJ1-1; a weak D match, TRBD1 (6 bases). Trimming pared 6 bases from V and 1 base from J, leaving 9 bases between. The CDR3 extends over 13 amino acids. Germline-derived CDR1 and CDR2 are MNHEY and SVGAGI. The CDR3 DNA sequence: TGTGCCAGCAGCGTCAGGGGGAACACTGAAGCTTTCTTT. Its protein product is CASSVRGNTEAFF.

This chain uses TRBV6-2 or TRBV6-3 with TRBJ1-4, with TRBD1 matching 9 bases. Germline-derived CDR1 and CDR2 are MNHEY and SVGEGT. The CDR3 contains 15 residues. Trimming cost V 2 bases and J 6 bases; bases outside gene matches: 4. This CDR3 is CASSYLRTGDEKLFF. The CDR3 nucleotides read TGTGCCAGCAGTTACCTCCGGACAGGGGATGAAAAACTGTTTTTT.

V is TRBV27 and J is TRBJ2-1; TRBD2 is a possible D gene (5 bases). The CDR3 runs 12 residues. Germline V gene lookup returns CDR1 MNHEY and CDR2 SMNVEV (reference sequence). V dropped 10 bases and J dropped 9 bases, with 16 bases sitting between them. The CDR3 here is CATLTSLGEQFF. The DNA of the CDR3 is TGTGCCACCCTAACTAGTCTTGGTGAGCAGTTCTTC.

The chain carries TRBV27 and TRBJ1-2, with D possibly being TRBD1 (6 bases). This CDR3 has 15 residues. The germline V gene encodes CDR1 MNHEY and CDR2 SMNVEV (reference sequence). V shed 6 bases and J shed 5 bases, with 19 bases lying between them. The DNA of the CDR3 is TGTGCCAGCAGCTCACTCCGAGCGGGGGCTTATGGCTACACCTTC. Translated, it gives CASSSLRAGAYGYTF.

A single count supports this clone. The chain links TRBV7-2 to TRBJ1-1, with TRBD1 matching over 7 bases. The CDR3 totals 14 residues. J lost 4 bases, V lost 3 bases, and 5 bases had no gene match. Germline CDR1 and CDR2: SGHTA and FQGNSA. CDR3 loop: CASSFNRGGTEAFF. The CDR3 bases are TGTGCCAGCAGCTTTAACAGGGGCGGCACTGAAGCTTTCTTT.

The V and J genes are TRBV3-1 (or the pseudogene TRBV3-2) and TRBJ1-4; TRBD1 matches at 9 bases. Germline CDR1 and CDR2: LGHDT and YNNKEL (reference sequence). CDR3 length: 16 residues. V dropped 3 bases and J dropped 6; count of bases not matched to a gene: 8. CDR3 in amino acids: CASSHGTGGNYEKLFF. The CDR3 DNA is TGTGCCAGCAGCCACGGAACAGGGGGCAACTATGAAAAACTGTTTTTT.

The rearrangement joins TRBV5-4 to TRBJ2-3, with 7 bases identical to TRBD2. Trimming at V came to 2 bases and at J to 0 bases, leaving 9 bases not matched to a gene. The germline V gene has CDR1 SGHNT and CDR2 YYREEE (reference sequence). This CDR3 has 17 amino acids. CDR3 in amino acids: CASSLPTGTISTDTQYF. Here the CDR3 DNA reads TGTGCCAGCAGCTTACCTACCGGGACTATTAGCACAGATACGCAGTATTTT.

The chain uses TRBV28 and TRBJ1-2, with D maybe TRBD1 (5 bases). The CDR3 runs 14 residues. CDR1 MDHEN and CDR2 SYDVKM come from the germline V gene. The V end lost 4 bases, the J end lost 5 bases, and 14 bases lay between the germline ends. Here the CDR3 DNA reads TGTGCCAGCAGTTGGGGTGACAGCGGGTATGGCTACACCTTC. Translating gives CASSWGDSGYGYTF.

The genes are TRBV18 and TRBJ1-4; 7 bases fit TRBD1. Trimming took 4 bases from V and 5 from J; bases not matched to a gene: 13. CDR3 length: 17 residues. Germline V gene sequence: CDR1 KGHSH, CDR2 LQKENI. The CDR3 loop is CASSRLETGTANEKLFF. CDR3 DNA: TGTGCCAGCTCACGCCTCGAAACCGGGACAGCCAATGAAAAACTGTTTTTT. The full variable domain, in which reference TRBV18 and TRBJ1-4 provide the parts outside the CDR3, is NAGVMQNPRHLVRRRGQEARLRCSPMKGHSHVYWYRQLPEEGLKFMVYLQKENIIDESGMPKERFSAEFPKEGPSILRIQQVVRGDSAAYFCASSRLETGTANEKLFFGSGTQLSVL.

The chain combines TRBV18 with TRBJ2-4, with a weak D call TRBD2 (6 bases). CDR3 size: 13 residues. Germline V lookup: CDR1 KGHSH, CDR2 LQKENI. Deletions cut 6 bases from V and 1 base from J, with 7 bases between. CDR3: CASSSGAKNIQYF. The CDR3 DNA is TGTGCCAGCTCGAGCGGGGCCAAAAACATTCAGTACTTC.

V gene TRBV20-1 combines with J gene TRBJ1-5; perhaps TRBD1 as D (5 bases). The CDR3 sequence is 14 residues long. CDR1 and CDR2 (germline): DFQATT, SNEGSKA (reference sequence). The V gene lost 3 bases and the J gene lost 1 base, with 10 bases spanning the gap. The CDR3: CSASAGLSNQPQHF. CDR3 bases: TGCAGTGCTAGTGCAGGGCTGAGCAATCAGCCCCAGCATTTT.

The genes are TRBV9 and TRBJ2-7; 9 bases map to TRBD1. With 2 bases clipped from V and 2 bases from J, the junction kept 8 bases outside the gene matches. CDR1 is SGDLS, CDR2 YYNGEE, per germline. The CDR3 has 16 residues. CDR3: CASSVEGTGSTYEQYF. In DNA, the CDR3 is TGTGCCAGCAGCGTTGAGGGGACAGGGAGCACCTACGAGCAGTACTTC.

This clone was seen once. CDR3: CASSKGFRDSDYGYTF. DNA for the CDR3: TGTGCCAGCAGCAAAGGCTTCAGGGACAGCGACTATGGCTACACCTTC. The chain uses TRBV9 and TRBJ1-2; 7 nucleotides match TRBD1. Germline CDR1 SGDLS, CDR2 YYNGEE. V shed 4 bases and J 3 bases; nucleotides not matched to a gene: 12. The CDR3 spans 16 residues.

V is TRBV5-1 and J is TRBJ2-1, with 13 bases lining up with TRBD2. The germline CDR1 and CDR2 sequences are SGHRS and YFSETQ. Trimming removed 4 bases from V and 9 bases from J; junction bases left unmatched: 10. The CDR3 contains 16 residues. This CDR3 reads CASSLRTSGGPGEQFF. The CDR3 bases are TGCGCCAGCAGCCTACGGACTAGCGGGGGTCCGGGTGAGCAGTTCTTC.

Written as DNA, the CDR3 is TGTGCCAGCACCAGGACTTTTTCCTACGAGCAGTACTTC. Its protein is CASTRTFSYEQYF. The chain is built from TRBV6-5 and TRBJ2-7, with D possibly being TRBD2 (5 bases). The V gene lost 7 bases and the J gene lost 1 base, with 11 bases spanning the gap. The CDR3 consists of 13 residues. Germline loops: CDR1 MNHEY, CDR2 SVGAGI.

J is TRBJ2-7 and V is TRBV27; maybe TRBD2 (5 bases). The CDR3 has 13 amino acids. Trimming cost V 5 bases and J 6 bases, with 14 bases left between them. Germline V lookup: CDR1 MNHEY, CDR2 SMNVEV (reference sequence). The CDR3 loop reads CASSRHSDVEQYF. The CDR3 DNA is TGTGCCAGCAGTCGCCATAGCGATGTCGAGCAGTACTTC.

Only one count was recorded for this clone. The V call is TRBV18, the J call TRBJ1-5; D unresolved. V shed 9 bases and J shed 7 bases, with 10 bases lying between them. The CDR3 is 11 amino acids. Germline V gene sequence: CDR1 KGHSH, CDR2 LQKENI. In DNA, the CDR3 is TGTGCCAGGCACGGTATCCAGCCCCAGCATTTT. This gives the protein CARHGIQPQHF.

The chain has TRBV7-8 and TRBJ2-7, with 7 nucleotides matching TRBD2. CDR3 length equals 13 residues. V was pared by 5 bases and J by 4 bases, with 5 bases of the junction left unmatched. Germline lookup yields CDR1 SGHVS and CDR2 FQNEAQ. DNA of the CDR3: TGTGCCAGCAGCGGGGAGGGGCTGTACGAGCAGTACTTC. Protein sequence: CASSGEGLYEQYF.

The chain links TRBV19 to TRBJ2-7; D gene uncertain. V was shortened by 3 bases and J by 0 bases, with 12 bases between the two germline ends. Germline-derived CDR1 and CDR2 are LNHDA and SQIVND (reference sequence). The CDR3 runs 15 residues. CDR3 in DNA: TGTGCCAGTAGTATCCAGTCATCGATCTCCTACGAGCAGTACTTC. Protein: CASSIQSSISYEQYF.

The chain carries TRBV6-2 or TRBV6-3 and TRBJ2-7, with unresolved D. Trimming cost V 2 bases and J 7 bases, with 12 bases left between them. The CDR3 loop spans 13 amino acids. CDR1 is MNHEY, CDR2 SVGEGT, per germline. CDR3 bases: TGTGCCAGCAGTTACAACTACCTGAGGGAGCAGTACTTC. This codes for CASSYNYLREQYF.

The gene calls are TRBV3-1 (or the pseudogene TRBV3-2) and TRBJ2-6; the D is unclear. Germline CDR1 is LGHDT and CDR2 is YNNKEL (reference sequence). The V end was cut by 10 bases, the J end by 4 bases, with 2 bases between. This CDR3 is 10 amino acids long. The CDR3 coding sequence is TGTGCCACGGGGGCCAACGTCCTGACTTTC. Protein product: CATGANVLTF.

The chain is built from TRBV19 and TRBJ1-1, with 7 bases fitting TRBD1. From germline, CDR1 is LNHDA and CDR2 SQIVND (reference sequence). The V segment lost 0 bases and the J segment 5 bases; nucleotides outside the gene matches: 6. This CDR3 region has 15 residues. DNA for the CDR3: TGTGCCAGTAGTATAGATCCCAGGGGGTGGACTGAAGCTTTCTTT. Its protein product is CASSIDPRGWTEAFF.